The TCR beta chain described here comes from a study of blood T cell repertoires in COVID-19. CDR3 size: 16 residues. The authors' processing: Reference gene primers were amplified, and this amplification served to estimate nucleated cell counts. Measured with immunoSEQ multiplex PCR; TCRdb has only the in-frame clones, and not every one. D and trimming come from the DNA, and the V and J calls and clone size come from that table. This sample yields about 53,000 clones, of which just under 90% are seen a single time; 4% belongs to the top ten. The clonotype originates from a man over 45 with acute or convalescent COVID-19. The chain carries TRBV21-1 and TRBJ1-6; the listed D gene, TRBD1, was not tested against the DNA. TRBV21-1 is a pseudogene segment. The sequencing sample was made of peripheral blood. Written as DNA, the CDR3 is TGTGCCAGCAGCAAACAACGGACAGGATATAATTCACCCCTCCACTTT. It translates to CASSKQRTGYNSPLHF.